This T cell receptor beta chain was identified during a study of vaccination effects on CD4 cells after COVID-19. Overall study: Each participant was given two doses of one vaccine (BNT162b2 or mRNA-1273).

Prior to sequencing, the ViraFEST assay stimulated PBMC with viral peptide pools, which expanded the antigen-specific CD4+ T cells. Following culture for about 11 days, CD4+ T cells were isolated. Previously uninfected by SARS-CoV-2, the vaccine recipients also showed negative nucleocapsid antibodies. They grew over 1.5 million PBMC in each well, adding 10 IU/ml IL-2 and 10 ug/ml peptides. Germline CDR1 reads SGHVS; CDR2 reads FNYEAQ. There are 18 residues in the CDR3. V was clipped by 1 base and J by 4 bases, with 22 bases between them. With respect to this clone: The antigen is not known.

The table came from immunoSEQ multiplex PCR; TCRdb's copy has only in-frame clones and leaves some out. The sample has 40,000 to 45,000 clones, 77% seen once. This receptor was obtained from a human donor who received a COVID-19 vaccine. The sequences come from CD4+ T cells from PBMCs cultured with HCoV-NL63 spike peptides, collected before COVID-19 vaccination. This chain links TRBV7-6 with TRBJ1-2; possible D gene TRBD1, 5 bases. The CDR3 nucleotides are TGTGCCAGCAGCTTAGATATCCCAGGCGGGGGAAGTTCCTATGGCTACACCTTC. Translated: CASSLDIPGGGSSYGYTF.